Presented here are 8 T cell receptor beta chains from one specimen sequenced in a study of blood T cell repertoires in COVID-19. The table came from immunoSEQ multiplex PCR; TCRdb's copy has only in-frame clones and leaves some out. This sample has around 150,000 clones, with roughly 84% found just once. Sequenced material: peripheral blood. The receptors shown here come from a man aged 35 to 55 with acute or convalescent COVID-19.

The rearrangement joins TRBV7-2 to TRBJ1-2; D is uncertain. Germline CDR1 reads SGHTA; CDR2 reads FQGNSA. Trimming pared 7 bases from V and 10 bases from J, leaving 19 bases between. The CDR3 is 13 residues long. Written as DNA, the CDR3 is TGTGCCAGCACCCTTAGTGGTGCGGAATACTACACCTTC. Translation: CASTLSGAEYYTF.

The V gene is TRBV11-2, the J gene TRBJ2-2, with TRBD2 as a possible D gene (6 bases). Trimming took 8 bases from V and 7 from J, leaving 20 bases between them. This CDR3 spans 15 amino acids. Germline CDR1 SGHAT, CDR2 FQNNGV. CDR3 bases: TGTGCCAGCCGCAGTTATGGCGGGGTTGGCGGGGAGCTGTTTTTT. Translated, it gives CASRSYGGVGGELFF.

The gene calls are TRBV6-1 and TRBJ1-5; TRBD1 matches 7 bases. V shed 0 bases, J shed 4 bases, and the junction held 3 bases outside the gene matches. The germline V gene has CDR1 MNHNS and CDR2 SASEGT. The CDR3 totals 15 residues. The CDR3 here is CASSEAGTENQPQHF. The CDR3 coding sequence is TGTGCCAGCAGTGAAGCCGGGACAGAGAATCAGCCCCAGCATTTT.

The chain combines TRBV3-1 (or the pseudogene TRBV3-2) with TRBJ2-7; possibly TRBD1 for D (5 bases). In germline, CDR1 is LGHDT, CDR2 YNNKEL (reference sequence). The CDR3 is 13 residues long. V was trimmed by 4 bases and J by 4 bases, leaving 11 bases between them. The CDR3 loop reads CASSLTTAYEQYF. In DNA form, the CDR3 reads TGTGCCAGCAGCCTTACGACAGCTTACGAGCAGTACTTC.

V usage is TRBV30 and J usage is TRBJ1-1; a weak D match, TRBD1 (6 bases). The V gene's germline CDR1 is GTSNPN and CDR2 SVGIG (reference sequence). The V gene lost 3 bases and the J gene lost 1 base, with 15 bases spanning the gap. This CDR3 is 15 amino acids long. The CDR3 nucleotides read TGTGCCTGGAGGATGGGGGGGGGCCCGAACACTGAAGCTTTCTTT. Protein product: CAWRMGGGPNTEAFF.

The chain couples TRBV7-9 to TRBJ1-1, with D possibly TRBD1 on 5 matching bases. This CDR3 has 12 amino acids. Trimming stripped 4 bases from V and 7 bases from J, with 10 bases between. From germline, CDR1 is SEHNR and CDR2 FQNEAQ (reference sequence). CDR3 protein: CASSWAGVEAFF. CDR3 DNA sequence: TGTGCCAGCAGCTGGGCGGGGGTTGAAGCTTTCTTT.

This clone was detected only a few times. CDR3 amino acids: CASSQVLSRGYTF. CDR3 coding DNA: TGTGCCAGCAGCCAAGTACTGTCGAGGGGCTACACCTTC. The chain links TRBV5-5 to TRBJ1-2; no firm D call. Germline lookup yields CDR1 SGHKS and CDR2 YYEKEE (reference sequence). The CDR3 consists of 13 residues. Trimming shortened V by 4 bases and J by 8 bases, and 15 bases separated the two germline ends.

The chain uses TRBV28 and TRBJ2-1, with 8 bases lining up with TRBD1. Per germline, CDR1 MDHEN and CDR2 SYDVKM. The CDR3 length is 15 residues. The junction had 9 bases not matched to a gene; V was cut back by 2 bases and J by 9 bases. The CDR3 loop is CASSLSSGGTVEQFF. The CDR3 region has the DNA TGTGCCAGCAGTTTAAGCTCAGGGGGCACGGTTGAGCAGTTCTTC.